The next 11 T cell receptor beta chains were all read from a single sample in a study of vaccination and CD4 T cells after COVID-19. CD4+ T cells that had been cultured provided DNA sequenced with the Oncomine TCR Beta short-read assay. In TCRdb, the PCR reads were re-called with MiXCR into one record per CDR3 protein. The profile shows about 20,000 distinct CDR3 sequences, about 66% of them singletons. Treatment described: approximately 11-day PBMC culture with coronavirus spike peptide pools or control peptides (ViraFEST assay). No antigen is known for these receptors. Source material: CD4+ T cells from blood, cultured in vitro. These receptors came from a human donor who had recovered from COVID-19.

A few counts support this clonotype. The gene calls are TRBV20-1 and TRBJ1-1; no definite D call. V gave up 1 base and J gave up 1 base, with 13 bases separating them. Germline V lookup: CDR1 DFQATT, CDR2 SNEGSKA (reference sequence). The CDR3 is 15 amino acids. The CDR3 spells CSARVGLSGNTEAFF. The CDR3 DNA follows: TGCAGTGCTAGAGTGGGGTTGAGTGGGAACACTGAAGCTTTCTTT.

V is TRBV7-2 and J is TRBJ2-3, with 9 bases lining up with TRBD2. Germline V gives CDR1 SGHTA, CDR2 FQGNSA. There are 16 residues in the CDR3. V dropped 3 bases and J dropped 0; count of bases not matched to a gene: 4. This CDR3 is CASSFLAGSSTDTQYF. In DNA form, the CDR3 reads TGTGCCAGCAGCTTTCTAGCGGGGTCTAGCACAGATACGCAGTATTTT.

With respect to this clonotype: A junction boundary mismatches the germline segment, possibly from a read error. V and J are TRBV7-7 and TRBJ1-1, with TRBD1 as a possible D gene (5 bases). CDR1 and CDR2 from the germline V gene are SSHAT and FNYEAQ (reference sequence). This CDR3 has 13 amino acids. The CDR3 sequence: CASSAGRDPEAFF. DNA of the CDR3: TGTGCTAGCAGCGCGGGGAGGGACCCTGAAGCTTTCTTT.

The chain uses TRBV19 and TRBJ2-2, with unresolved D. V lost 10 bases, J lost 0 bases, and 12 bases lay in between. CDR1 is LNHDA, CDR2 SQIVND, per germline (reference sequence). The CDR3 extends over 14 amino acids. The CDR3 reads CATRSLPNTGELFF. DNA of the CDR3: TGTGCCACCCGATCCCTGCCGAACACCGGGGAGCTGTTTTTT.

The V and J genes are TRBV24-1 and TRBJ2-5; D could derive from TRBD1 or TRBD2 (5 bases each). Between the trimmed V and J ends, which lost 4 bases and 5 bases, there was a span of 13 bases. The CDR3 has 14 amino acids. The germline V gene has CDR1 KGHDR and CDR2 SFDVKD. The CDR3 sequence: CATSDLGPGETQYF. The CDR3 DNA sequence: TGTGCCACCAGTGACCTGGGACCAGGGGAGACCCAGTACTTC.

The chain has TRBV5-1 and TRBJ1-1; D is uncertain. The CDR3 runs to 14 residues. Germline CDR1 SGHRS, CDR2 YFSETQ. V dropped 4 bases and J dropped 3 bases, with 13 bases sitting between them. In nucleotides, the CDR3 is TGCGCCAGCAGCCTGAGATTGGTGGACACTGAAGCTTTCTTT. Translating gives CASSLRLVDTEAFF.

This clonotype has just a few counts. V is TRBV12-3 or TRBV12-4 and J is TRBJ2-1, with 13 bases fitting TRBD2. The CDR3 has 15 amino acids. V dropped 6 bases and J dropped 8; count of bases not matched to a gene: 7. CDR3 loop: CASSPTSGRADEQFF. The CDR3, as DNA: TGTGCCAGCAGCCCAACTAGCGGGAGGGCGGATGAGCAGTTCTTC.

This clonotype has a handful of counts. The chain is built from TRBV6-5 and TRBJ2-7; TRBD1 might be the D (6 bases). Per germline, CDR1 MNHEY and CDR2 SVGAGI. V shed 4 bases and J shed 7 bases, with 11 bases lying between them. CDR3 length: 12 residues. The CDR3 reads CASSSQGREQYF. CDR3 bases: TGTGCCAGCAGTTCACAGGGCCGGGAGCAGTACTTC.

V is TRBV6-1 and J is TRBJ1-1; D is undetermined. This CDR3 comprises 13 residues. CDR1 MNHNS and CDR2 SASEGT come from the germline V gene. The germline V and J ends were trimmed by 6 bases and 5 bases, with 13 bases remaining between them. This CDR3 reads CASRPKDGTEAFF. CDR3 in DNA: TGTGCCAGCAGGCCCAAGGACGGAACTGAAGCTTTCTTT.

This clonotype has a handful of counts. V gene TRBV20-1 combines with J gene TRBJ1-3; unclear D gene. Trimming removed 6 bases from V and 4 bases from J, with 16 bases in between. The CDR3 spans 14 residues. CDR1 and CDR2 from the germline V gene are DFQATT and SNEGSKA (reference sequence). The CDR3 DNA reads as TGCAGTGCCCCCAAGGATGGCAAGGGAAACACCATATATTTT. This translates into CSAPKDGKGNTIYF.

This clonotype showed up just a few times. V and J are TRBV19 and TRBJ1-2, with 11 nucleotides matching TRBD1. Germline V CDR1 and CDR2: LNHDA, SQIVND (reference sequence). J lost 5 bases, V lost 4 bases, and 12 bases had no gene match. The CDR3 is made up of 17 amino acids. The CDR3 loop is CASSSLAGQGARYGYTF. The CDR3 coding sequence is TGTGCCAGTAGTAGCCTGGCTGGACAGGGGGCGAGATATGGCTACACCTTC.